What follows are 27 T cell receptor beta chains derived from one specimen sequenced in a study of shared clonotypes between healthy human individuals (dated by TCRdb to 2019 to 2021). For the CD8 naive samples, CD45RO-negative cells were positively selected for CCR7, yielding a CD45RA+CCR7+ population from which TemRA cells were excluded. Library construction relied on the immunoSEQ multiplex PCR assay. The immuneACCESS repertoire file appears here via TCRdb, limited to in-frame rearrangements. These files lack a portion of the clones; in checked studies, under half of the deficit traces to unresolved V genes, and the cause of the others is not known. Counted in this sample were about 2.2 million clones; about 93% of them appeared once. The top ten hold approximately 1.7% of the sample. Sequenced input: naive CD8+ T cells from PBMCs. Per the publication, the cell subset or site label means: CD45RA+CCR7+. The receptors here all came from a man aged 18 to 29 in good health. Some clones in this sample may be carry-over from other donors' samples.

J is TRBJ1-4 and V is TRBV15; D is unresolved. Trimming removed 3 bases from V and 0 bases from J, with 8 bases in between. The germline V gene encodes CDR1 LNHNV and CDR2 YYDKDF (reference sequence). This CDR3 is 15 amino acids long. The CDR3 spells CATSRWDATNEKLFF. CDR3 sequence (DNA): TGTGCCACCAGCAGGTGGGATGCAACTAATGAAAAACTGTTTTTT. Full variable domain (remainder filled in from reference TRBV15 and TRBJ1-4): DAMVIQNPRYQVTQFGKPVTLSCSQTLNHNVMYWYQQKSSQAPKLLFHYYDKDFNNEADTPDNFQSRRPNTSFCFLDIRSPGLGDTAMYLCATSRWDATNEKLFFGSGTQLSVL.

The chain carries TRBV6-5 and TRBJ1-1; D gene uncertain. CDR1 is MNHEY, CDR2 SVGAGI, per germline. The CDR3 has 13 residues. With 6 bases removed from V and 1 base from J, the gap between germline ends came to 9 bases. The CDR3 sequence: CASSLSGNTEAFF. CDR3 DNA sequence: TGTGCCAGCAGCTTATCAGGGAACACTGAAGCTTTCTTT.

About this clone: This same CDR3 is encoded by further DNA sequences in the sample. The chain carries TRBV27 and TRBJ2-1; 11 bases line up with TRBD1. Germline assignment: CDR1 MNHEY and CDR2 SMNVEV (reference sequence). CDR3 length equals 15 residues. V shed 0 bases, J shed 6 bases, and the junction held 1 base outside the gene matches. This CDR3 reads CASSLSGTGGNEQFF. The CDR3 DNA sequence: TGTGCCAGCAGTTTATCCGGGACAGGGGGCAATGAGCAGTTCTTC.

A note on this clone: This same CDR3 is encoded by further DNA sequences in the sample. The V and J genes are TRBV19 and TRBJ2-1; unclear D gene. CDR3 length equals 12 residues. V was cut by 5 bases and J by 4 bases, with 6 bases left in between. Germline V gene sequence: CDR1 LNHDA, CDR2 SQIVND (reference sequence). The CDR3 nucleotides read TGTGCCAGTAGTCTGAGTTACAATGAGCAGTTCTTC. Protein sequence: CASSLSYNEQFF.

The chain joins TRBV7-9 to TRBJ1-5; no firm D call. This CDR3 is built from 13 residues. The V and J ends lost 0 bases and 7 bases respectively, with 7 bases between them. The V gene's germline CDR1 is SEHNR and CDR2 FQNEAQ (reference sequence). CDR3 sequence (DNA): TGTGCCAGCAGCTTAGCTGGGTGGCAGCCCCAGCATTTT. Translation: CASSLAGWQPQHF.

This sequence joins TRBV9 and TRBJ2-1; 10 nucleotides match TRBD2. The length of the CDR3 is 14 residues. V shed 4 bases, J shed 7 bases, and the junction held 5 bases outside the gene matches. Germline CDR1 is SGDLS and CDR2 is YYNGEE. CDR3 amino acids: CASSSPGLANEQFF. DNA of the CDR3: TGTGCCAGCAGCTCACCGGGACTAGCGAATGAGCAGTTCTTC.

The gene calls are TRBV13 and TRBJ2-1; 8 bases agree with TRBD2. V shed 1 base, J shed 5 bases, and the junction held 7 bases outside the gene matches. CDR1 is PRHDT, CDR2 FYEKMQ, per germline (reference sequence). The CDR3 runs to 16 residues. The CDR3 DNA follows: TGTGCCAGCAGCTTAGCGGGAGGGCTCCCCCACAATGAGCAGTTCTTC. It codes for CASSLAGGLPHNEQFF.

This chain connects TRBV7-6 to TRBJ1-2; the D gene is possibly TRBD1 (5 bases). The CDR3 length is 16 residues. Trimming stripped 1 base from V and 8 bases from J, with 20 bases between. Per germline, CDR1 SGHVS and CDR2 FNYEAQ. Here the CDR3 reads CASSLGGRGLAWGYTF. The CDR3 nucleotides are TGTGCCAGCAGCTTAGGGGGGAGGGGCCTCGCTTGGGGCTACACCTTC.

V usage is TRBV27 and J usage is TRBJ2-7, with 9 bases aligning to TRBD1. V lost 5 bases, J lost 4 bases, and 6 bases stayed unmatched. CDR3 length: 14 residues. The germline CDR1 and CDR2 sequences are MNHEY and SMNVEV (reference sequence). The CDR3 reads CASSLGQGWYEQYF. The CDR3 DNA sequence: TGTGCCAGCAGTCTGGGACAGGGTTGGTACGAGCAGTACTTC.

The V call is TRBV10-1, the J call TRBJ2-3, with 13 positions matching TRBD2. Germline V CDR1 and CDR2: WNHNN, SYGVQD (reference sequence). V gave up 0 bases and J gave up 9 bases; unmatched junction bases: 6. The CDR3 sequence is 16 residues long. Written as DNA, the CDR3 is TGCGCCAGCAGTGAGTCGGGACTAGCGGGGATTCCAACGCAGTATTTT. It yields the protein CASSESGLAGIPTQYF.

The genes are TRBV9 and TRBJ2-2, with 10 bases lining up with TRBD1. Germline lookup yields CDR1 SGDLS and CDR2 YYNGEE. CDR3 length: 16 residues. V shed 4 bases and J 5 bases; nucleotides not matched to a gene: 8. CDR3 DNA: TGTGCCAGCAGCCTATGGACAGGGGGAAGGACCGGGGAGCTGTTTTTT. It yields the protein CASSLWTGGRTGELFF.

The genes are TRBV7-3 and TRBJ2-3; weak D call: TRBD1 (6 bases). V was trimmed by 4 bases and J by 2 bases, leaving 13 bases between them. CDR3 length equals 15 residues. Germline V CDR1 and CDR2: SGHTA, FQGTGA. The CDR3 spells CASSSTGTPTDTQYF. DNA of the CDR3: TGTGCCAGCAGCTCCACCGGGACACCCACAGATACGCAGTATTTT.

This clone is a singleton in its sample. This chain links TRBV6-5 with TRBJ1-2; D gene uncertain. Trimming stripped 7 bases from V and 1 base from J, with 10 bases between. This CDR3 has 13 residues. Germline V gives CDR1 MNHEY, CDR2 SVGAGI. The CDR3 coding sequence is TGTGCCAGCATGAGGGCCAGTAACTATGGCTACACCTTC. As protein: CASMRASNYGYTF.

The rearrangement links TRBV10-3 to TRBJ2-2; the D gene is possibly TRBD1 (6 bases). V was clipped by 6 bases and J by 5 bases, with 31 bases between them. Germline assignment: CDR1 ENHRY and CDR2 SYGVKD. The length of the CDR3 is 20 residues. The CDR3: CAIRPRNLLGAEGGTGELFF. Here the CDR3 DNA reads TGTGCCATCAGACCTCGGAATCTTTTGGGGGCCGAGGGCGGAACCGGGGAGCTGTTTTTT.

The CDR3 is CASSQDTGLGYEQFF. In DNA, the CDR3 is TGCGCCAGCAGCCAAGATACGGGACTAGGATATGAGCAGTTCTTC. J is TRBJ2-1 and V is TRBV4-1; TRBD2 matches at 8 bases. The V and J ends lost 0 bases and 8 bases, in that order; junction bases with no gene match: 6. Germline V lookup: CDR1 MGHRA, CDR2 YSYEKL. The CDR3 is made up of 15 amino acids.

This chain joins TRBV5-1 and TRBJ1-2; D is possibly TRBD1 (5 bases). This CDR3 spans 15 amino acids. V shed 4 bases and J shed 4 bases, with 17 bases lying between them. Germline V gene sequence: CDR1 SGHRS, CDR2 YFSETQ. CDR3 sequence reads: CASSVGVGRGYGYTF. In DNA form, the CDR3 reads TGCGCCAGCAGCGTGGGGGTCGGCAGAGGCTATGGCTACACCTTC.

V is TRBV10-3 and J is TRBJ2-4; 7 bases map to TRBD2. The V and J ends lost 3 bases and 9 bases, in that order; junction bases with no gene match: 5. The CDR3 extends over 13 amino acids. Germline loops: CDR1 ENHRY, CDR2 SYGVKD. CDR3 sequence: CAISDGRGGIQYF. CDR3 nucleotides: TGTGCCATCAGTGATGGGCGCGGGGGCATTCAGTACTTC.

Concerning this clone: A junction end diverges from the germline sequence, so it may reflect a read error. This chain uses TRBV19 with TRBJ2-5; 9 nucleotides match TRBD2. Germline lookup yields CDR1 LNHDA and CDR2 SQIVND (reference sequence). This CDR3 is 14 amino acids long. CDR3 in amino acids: CASSTGLAQEAQYF. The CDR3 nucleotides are TGTGCCAGTAGTACGGGACTAGCCCAAGAGGCCCAGTACTTC. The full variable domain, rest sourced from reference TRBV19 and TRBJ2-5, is DGGITQSPKYLFRKEGQNVTLSCEQNLNHDAMYWYRQDPGQGLRLIYYSQIVNDFQKGDIAEGYSVSREKKESFPLTVTSAQKNPTAFYLCASSTGLAQEAQYFGPGTRLLVL.

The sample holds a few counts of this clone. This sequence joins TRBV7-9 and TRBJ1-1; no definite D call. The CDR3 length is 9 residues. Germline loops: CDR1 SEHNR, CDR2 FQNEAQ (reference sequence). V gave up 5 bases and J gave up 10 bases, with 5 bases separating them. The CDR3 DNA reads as TGTGCCAGCAGCCTAACAGCTTTCTTT. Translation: CASSLTAFF.

The CDR3 sequence: CASSSALETRSSYEQYF. The CDR3 nucleotides read TGTGCCAGCAGTTCCGCTCTCGAGACCAGAAGCTCCTACGAGCAGTACTTC. The chain joins TRBV27 to TRBJ2-7; the D is unclear. CDR1 and CDR2 from the germline V gene are MNHEY and SMNVEV (reference sequence). The CDR3 covers 17 residues. V lost 4 bases to trimming and J lost 0 bases, with 19 bases between them.

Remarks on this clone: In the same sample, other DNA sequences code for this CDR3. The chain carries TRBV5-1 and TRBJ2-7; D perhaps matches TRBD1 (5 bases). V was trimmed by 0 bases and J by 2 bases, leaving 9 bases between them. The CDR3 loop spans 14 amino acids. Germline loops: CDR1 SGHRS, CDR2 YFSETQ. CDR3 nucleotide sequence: TGCGCCAGCAGCTTGGGGCAGGGCCCCTACGAGCAGTACTTC. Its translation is CASSLGQGPYEQYF.

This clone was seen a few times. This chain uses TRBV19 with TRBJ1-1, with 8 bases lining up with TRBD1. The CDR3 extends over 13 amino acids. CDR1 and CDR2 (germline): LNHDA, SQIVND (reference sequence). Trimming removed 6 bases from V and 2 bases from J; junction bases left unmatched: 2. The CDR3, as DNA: TGTGCCAGTAGCGACAGGGGTAACACTGAAGCTTTCTTT. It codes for CASSDRGNTEAFF.

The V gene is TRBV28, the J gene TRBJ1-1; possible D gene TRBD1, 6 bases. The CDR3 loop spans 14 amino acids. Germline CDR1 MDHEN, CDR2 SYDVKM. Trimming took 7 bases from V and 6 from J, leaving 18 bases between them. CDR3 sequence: CASTQNRGQAEAFF. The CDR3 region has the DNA TGTGCCAGCACTCAGAACCGGGGGCAGGCTGAAGCTTTCTTT.

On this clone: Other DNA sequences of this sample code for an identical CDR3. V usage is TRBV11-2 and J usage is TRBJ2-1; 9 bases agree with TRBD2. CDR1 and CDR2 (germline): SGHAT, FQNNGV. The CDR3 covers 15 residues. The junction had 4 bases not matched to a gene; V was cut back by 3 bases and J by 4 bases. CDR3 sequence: CASSLTSGRYNEQFF. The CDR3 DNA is TGTGCCAGCAGCTTGACCAGCGGGAGGTACAATGAGCAGTTCTTC.

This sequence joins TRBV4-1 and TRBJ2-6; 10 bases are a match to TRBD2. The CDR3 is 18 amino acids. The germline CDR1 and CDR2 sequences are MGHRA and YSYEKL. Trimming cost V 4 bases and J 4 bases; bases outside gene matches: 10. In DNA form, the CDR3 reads TGCGCCAGCAGCCTCCAACCCAGCGGGAGGGGCGGGGCCAACGTCCTGACTTTC. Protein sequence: CASSLQPSGRGGANVLTF.

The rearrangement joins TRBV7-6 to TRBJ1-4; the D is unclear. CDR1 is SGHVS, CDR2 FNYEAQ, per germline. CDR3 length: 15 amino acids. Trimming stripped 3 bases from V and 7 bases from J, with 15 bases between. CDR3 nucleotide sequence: TGTGCCAGCAGCTTTGAGGCCGAACGGTTTGAAAAACTGTTTTTT. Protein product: CASSFEAERFEKLFF.

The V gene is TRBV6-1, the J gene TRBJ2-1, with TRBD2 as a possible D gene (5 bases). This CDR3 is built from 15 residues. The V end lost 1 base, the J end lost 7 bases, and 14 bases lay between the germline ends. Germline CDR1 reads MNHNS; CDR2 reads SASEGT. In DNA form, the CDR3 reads TGTGCCAGCAGTGAAGGTTTAGGCCAGCGGAATGAGCAGTTCTTC. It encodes CASSEGLGQRNEQFF.